One TCR beta chain is described in this entry. These data belong to a study of shared clonotypes between healthy human individuals. Profiled with immunoSEQ multiplex PCR; TCRdb holds only in-frame clones, not every one. The sample includes a few million clones, approximately 95% of them seen just once. Germline CDR1 reads SGHAT; CDR2 reads FQNNGV. This CDR3 has 15 residues. The V end was cut by 5 bases, the J end by 6 bases, with 16 bases between. Sample: naive CD4+ T cells from PBMCs. Subset in this sample: CD45RA+ positively selected. The J gene is TRBJ2-2, the V gene TRBV11-2, with no clear D. This clonotype originated in a man between 18 and 29 years old in good health. Some clones in this sample may be carry-over from other donors' samples. The CDR3 spells CASSPTSGYAGELFF. The CDR3 DNA follows: TGTGCCAGCAGCCCTACTTCGGGTTATGCCGGGGAGCTGTTTTTT.